The source of this TCR beta chain is a study of blood T cells in healthy people across ages. Findings and caveats of the study: In older individuals, TCR beta diversity per million T cells was lower, falling roughly linearly with age.

Together with a sample-barcoded 5' primer, a J-beta primer mix was included in a second PCR lasting roughly 6 to 12 cycles. The template-switch adaptor was a 5' adaptor with 12 random nucleotides. It tagged each cDNA molecule. Every individual sample yielded 2.5 million or more paired-end reads (each containing CDR3). TCRdb passed the 5' RACE reads through MiXCR, listing each CDR3 protein once. The sample has about 1.8 million distinct CDR3 sequences, roughly 50% seen once. Germline CDR1 and CDR2: MGHRA and YSYEKL. Trimming took off 0 bases at V and 1 base at J, with 12 bases between the two ends. The CDR3 is made up of 16 amino acids. For this clonotype: Its antigen is currently unknown.

The clonotype comes from a woman aged 40 to 50 in good health. This chain joins TRBV4-1 and TRBJ2-5; tentatively, D is TRBD2 (6 bases). Sequenced input: blood. The CDR3 bases are TGCGCCAGCAGCCAAGAACCGGGGAGGCCCCAAGAGACCCAGTACTTC. Amino acid sequence: CASSQEPGRPQETQYF.